This TCR beta chain was sequenced for a study of cytomegalovirus exposure and HLA in healthy donors. Study-level findings and limits: Later analysis associated a missense DCLRE1C variant with TCR beta V- and J-gene trimming. Later analysis showed TCR association rates varying by HLA locus, highest for DRB1 and lowest for HLA-C.

The donors (healthy individuals) were bone marrow donors. Both 60 Vbeta primers and 13 Jbeta primers went into the PCR. TCRdb keeps only in-frame clones here, not all; method: immunoSEQ multiplex PCR. The sample spans about 96,000 clones; the ten largest clones claim around 3.6%. A remark on this clone: What it binds is not known.

V shed 9 bases and J 3 bases; nucleotides not matched to a gene: 16. CDR1 LNHDA and CDR2 SQIVND come from the germline V gene (reference sequence). The CDR3 consists of 16 residues. V gene TRBV19 combines with J gene TRBJ2-5; 7 bases match TRBD1. The sequence derives from a woman younger than 45 in good health and CMV-seronegative. Sample: PBMCs. The CDR3 sequence is CASTSKPRTGEETQYF. The CDR3 DNA is TGTGCCAGCACCAGCAAGCCTCGGACAGGTGAAGAGACCCAGTACTTC.